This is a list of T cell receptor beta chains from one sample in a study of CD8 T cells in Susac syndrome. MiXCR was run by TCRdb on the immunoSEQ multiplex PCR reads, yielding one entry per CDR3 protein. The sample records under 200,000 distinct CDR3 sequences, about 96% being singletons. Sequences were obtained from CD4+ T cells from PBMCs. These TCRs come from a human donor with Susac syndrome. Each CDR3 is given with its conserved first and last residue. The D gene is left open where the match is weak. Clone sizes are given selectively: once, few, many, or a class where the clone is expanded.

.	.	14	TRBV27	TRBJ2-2	TGTGCCAGCAGTTTACTTAAGCAGTCCGGGGAGCTGTTTTTT	CASSLLKQSGELFF
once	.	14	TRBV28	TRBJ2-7	TGTGCCAGCAGTCCTCGGACGGAGGCCTACGAGCAGTACTTC	CASSPRTEAYEQYF
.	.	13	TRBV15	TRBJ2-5	TGTGCCACCAGCAGAGCGCCGGCGGAGACCCAGTACTTC	CATSRAPAETQYF
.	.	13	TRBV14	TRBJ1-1	TGTGCCAGCAGCTTGGACTTCAACACTGAAGCTTTCTTT	CASSLDFNTEAFF
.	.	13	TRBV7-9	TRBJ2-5	TGTGCCAGCAGCCCCCGGGGGCCAGAGACCCAGTACTTC	CASSPRGPETQYF
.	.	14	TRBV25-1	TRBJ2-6	TGTGCCAGCAGTTTTTCGAGGGGGGCAAACGTCCTGACTTTC	CASSFSRGANVLTF
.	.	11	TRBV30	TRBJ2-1	TGTGCCTGGAGTCTTCAACGGGAGCAGTTCTTC	CAWSLQREQFF
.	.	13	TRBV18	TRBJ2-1	TGTGCCAGCTCATCCCCGGCCGACAATGAGCAGTTCTTC	CASSSPADNEQFF
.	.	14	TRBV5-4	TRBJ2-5	TGTGCCAGCAGGACAGGAGGGTTTCAAGAGACCCAGTACTTC	CASRTGGFQETQYF
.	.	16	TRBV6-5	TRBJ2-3	TGTGCCAGCACCGACTCGACGGGATCTAGCACAGATACGCAGTATTTT	CASTDSTGSSTDTQYF
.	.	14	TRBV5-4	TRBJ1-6	TGTGCCAGCAGCTCCCCGGGGGTAAATTCACCCCTCCACTTT	CASSSPGVNSPLHF
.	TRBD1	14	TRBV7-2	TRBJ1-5	TGTGCCAGCAGCTTAACGACAGGGCATCAGCCCCAGCATTTT	CASSLTTGHQPQHF
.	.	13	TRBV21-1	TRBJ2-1	TGTGCCAGCGCCCTAGCGAATTCCAATGAGCAGTTCTTC	CASALANSNEQFF
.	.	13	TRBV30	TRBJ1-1	TGTGCCTGGAATAGAGGCCTGAACACTGAAGCTTTCTTT	CAWNRGLNTEAFF
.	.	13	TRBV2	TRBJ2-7	TGTGCCAGCACCGTTCGGACAGCCTACGAGCAGTACTTC	CASTVRTAYEQYF
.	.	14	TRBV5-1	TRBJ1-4	TGCGCCAGCAGCCGAACACAGGAAGATGAAAAACTGTTTTTT	CASSRTQEDEKLFF
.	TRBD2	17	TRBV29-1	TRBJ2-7	TGCAGCGTTGAACTCCGGAGAGGTAGCGGGAGGTCCTACGAGCAGTACTTC	CSVELRRGSGRSYEQYF
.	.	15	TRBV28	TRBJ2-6	TGTGCCAGCAGTCCCCAGGAGGCTGGGGCCAACGTCCTGACTTTC	CASSPQEAGANVLTF
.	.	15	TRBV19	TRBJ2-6	TGTGCCAGTAGCCGCACAATGGGCGGGGCCAACGTCCTGACTTTC	CASSRTMGGANVLTF
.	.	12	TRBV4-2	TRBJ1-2	TGTGCCAGCAGCCAAGATGGGCAGGGCTACACCTTC	CASSQDGQGYTF
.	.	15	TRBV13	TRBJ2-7	TGTGCCAGCAGCTCTTCATGGACGGCCTCCTACGAGCAGTACTTC	CASSSSWTASYEQYF
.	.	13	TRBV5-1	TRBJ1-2	TGCGCCAGCAGCACAACCGGGCCTCAAGGCTACACCTTC	CASSTTGPQGYTF
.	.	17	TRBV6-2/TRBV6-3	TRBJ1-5	TGTGCCAGCAGTTACCCCCGGGGAGGGGGTAACTATCAGCCCCAGCATTTT	CASSYPRGGGNYQPQHF
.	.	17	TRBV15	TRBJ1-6	TGTGCCACCCATTCACGTGGAACCTCCGCCTATAATTCACCCCTCCACTTT	CATHSRGTSAYNSPLHF
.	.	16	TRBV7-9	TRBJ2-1	TGTGCCAGCAGCTTAGGCGTTTGGGACTGGGTTAATGAGCTGTTCTTC	CASSLGVWDWVNELFF
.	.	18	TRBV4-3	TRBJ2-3	TGCGCCAGCAGCCAAGCCCCTCGTGAAGCCGGGGACACAGATACGCAGTATTTT	CASSQAPREAGDTDTQYF
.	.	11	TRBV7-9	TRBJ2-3	TGTGCCAGCAGCTTCATTGATACGCAGTATTTT	CASSFIDTQYF
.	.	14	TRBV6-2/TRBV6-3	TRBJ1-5	TGTGCCAGCAGCGCCCGGGGGGCTCAACAGCCCCAGCATTTT	CASSARGAQQPQHF
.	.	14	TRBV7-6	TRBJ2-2	TGTGCCAGCAGCGCAATTCTAGCTACTGGGGAGCTGTTTTTT	CASSAILATGELFF
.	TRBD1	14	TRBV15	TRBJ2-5	TGTGCCACCTCGCCGGGACAGGGCTCAGAGACCCAGTACTTC	CATSPGQGSETQYF
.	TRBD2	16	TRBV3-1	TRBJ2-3	TGTGCCAGCAGCCAATCCAGCGGGGGGCGCACAGATACGCAGTATTTT	CASSQSSGGRTDTQYF
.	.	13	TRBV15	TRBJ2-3	TGTGCCACCTCCGAGGGCCCTACAGATACGCAGTATTTT	CATSEGPTDTQYF
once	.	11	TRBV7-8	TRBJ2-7	TGTGCCAGCAGCGACCGGGTCCTCCAGTACTTC	CASSDRVLQYF
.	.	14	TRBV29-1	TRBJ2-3	TGCAGCGTTAGAAGCTGGTCCCCCACAGATACGCAGTATTTT	CSVRSWSPTDTQYF
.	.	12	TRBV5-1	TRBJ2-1	TGCGCCAGCAGCGGAACTAGCAATGAGCAGTTCTTC	CASSGTSNEQFF
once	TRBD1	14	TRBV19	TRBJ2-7	TGTGCCAGTACCCCTGGAGACAGGGTGGTCGAGCAGTACTTC	CASTPGDRVVEQYF
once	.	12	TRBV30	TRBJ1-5	TGTGCCTGGAGTGCCTCCAATCAGCCCCAGCATTTT	CAWSASNQPQHF
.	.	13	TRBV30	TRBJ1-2	TGTGCCCACAGGGACAAAGCTAACTATGGCTACACCTTC	CAHRDKANYGYTF
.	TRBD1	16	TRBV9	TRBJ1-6	TGTGCCAGCAGCGTAGCTGACAGGGGAGTTGGATCACCCCTCCACTTT	CASSVADRGVGSPLHF
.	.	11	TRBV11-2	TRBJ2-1	TGTGCCAGCAGGTCCACCGGAAACCAGTTCTTC	CASRSTGNQFF
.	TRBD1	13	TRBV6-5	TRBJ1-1	TGTGCCAGCAGTGGACAGGGGGCATCTGAAGCTTTCTTT	CASSGQGASEAFF
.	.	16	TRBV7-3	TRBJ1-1	TGTGCCAGCAGCCCACGAGGGGCGTCTTTAGGCACTGAAGCTTTCTTT	CASSPRGASLGTEAFF
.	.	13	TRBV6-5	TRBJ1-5	TGTGCCAGCAGTTACGGTTCCGGGCAGCCCCAGCATTTT	CASSYGSGQPQHF
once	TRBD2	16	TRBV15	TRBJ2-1	TGTGCCACCAGCAGCAAAAACCAGCGGGGGCCGGATGAGCAGTTCTTC	CATSSKNQRGPDEQFF
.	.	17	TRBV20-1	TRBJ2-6	TGCAGTGCGTCCTGGGGGCCTCAGTATCCTGGGGCCAACGTCCTGACTTTC	CSASWGPQYPGANVLTF
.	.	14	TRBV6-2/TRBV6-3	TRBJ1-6	TGTGCCAGCAGATCCACCGGCACCAATTCACCCCTCCACTTT	CASRSTGTNSPLHF
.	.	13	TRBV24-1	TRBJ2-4	TGTGCCACCAGTGAAGGGGCCTTGGATATTCAGTACTTC	CATSEGALDIQYF
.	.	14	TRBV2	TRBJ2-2	TGTGCCAGTCAGATATCCGCGAACACCGGGGAGCTGTTTTTT	CASQISANTGELFF
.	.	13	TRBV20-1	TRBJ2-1	TGCAGTGCTAGACGAAACAACTACAATGAGCAGTTCTTC	CSARRNNYNEQFF
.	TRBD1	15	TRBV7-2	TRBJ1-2	TGTGCCAGCAGCTTAAGATTGACAGGGAGGGATGGCTACACCTTC	CASSLRLTGRDGYTF
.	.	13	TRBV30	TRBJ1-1	TGTGCCTGGGCCCAAGGAGGAGGCACTGAAGCTTTCTTT	CAWAQGGGTEAFF